The clone carrying this T cell receptor (beta chain) was observed a few times. Its antigen is currently unknown. Trimming took off 2 bases at V and 2 bases at J, with 13 bases between the two ends. The CDR3 spans 16 residues. Per the germline V gene, CDR1 is LGHNA and CDR2 is YNFKEQ. Each CDR3 protein gets one entry after TCRdb re-called the RT-PCR reads with MiXCR. This table holds around 570,000 distinct CDR3 sequences, around 10% found once. The data belong to a study of response to subunit inactivated influenza vaccine. Regarding the study as a whole: It was suggested by the authors that few new T cells are recruited by each seasonal influenza vaccination.

These same records also appear under a second study, on T cells expressing NK-cell markers. From that study: Template switching by 5'RACE with UMIs generated the TCR beta cDNA. Seven of the eight sequenced donors were classified as HCMV-seropositive, and one was classified as seronegative. Dominant NKG2C+ clonotypes made up about 1.0-7.5% of CD8+ T cells in roughly six donors. The CD3+CD56-NKG2C+ fraction was also led by these clonotypes in a few donors.

This sequence joins TRBV4-2 and TRBJ2-1; D not resolved. Sequencing used PBMCs from blood, obtained on the day of vaccination. This TCR came from a man between 45 and 60 years old who received an inactivated influenza vaccine. The chain's CDR3 is CASSQPGPPAYNEQFF. The CDR3, as DNA: TGTGCCAGCAGCCAACCCGGTCCCCCCGCCTACAATGAGCAGTTCTTC.